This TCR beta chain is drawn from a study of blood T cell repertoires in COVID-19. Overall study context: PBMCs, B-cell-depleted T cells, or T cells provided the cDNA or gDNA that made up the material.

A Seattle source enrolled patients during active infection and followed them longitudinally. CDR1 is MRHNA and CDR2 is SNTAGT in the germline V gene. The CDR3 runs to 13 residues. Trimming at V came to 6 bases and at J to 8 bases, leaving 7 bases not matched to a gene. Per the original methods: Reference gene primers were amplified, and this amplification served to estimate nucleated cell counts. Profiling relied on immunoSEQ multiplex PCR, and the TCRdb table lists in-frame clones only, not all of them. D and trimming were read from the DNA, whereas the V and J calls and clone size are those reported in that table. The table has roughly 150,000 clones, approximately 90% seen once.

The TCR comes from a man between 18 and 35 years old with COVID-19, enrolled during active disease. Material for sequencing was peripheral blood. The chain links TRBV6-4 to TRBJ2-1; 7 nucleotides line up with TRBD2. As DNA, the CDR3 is TGTGCCAGCAGCCACACGGGGGGACATGAGCAGTTCTTC. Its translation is CASSHTGGHEQFF.